The 21 T cell receptor beta chains presented below share a single source sample, sequenced in a study of somatic mutations in cytotoxic T cells in rheumatoid arthritis. The method was immunoSEQ multiplex PCR; TCRdb's version includes in-frame clones alone and lacks a portion of them. This sample has 15,000 to 20,000 clones, with over 75% found just once. The sequencing sample was made of CD8+ T cells sorted from blood. The receptor set was obtained from an adult with rheumatoid arthritis.

V usage is TRBV5-1 and J usage is TRBJ2-7, with TRBD1 as a possible D gene (5 bases). Germline CDR1 SGHRS, CDR2 YFSETQ. CDR3 length equals 14 residues. The germline V and J ends were trimmed by 4 bases and 0 bases, with 11 bases remaining between them. This CDR3 is CASSAYRSSYEQYF. CDR3 DNA: TGCGCCAGCAGCGCTTACAGGAGCTCCTACGAGCAGTACTTC.

V usage is TRBV19 and J usage is TRBJ2-2, with D possibly matching TRBD2 (5 bases). Germline CDR1 reads LNHDA; CDR2 reads SQIVND (reference sequence). V lost 3 bases and J lost 4, with 15 bases in between. CDR3 length: 16 residues. CDR3 sequence: CASSISSGYLTGELFF. CDR3 bases: TGTGCCAGTAGTATTTCCTCGGGATACCTCACCGGGGAGCTGTTTTTT.

The rearrangement joins TRBV9 to TRBJ2-7; D gene uncertain. Trimming shortened V by 0 bases and J by 6 bases, and 10 bases separated the two germline ends. Germline CDR1 and CDR2: SGDLS and YYNGEE. The CDR3 runs to 13 residues. CDR3 DNA sequence: TGTGCCAGCAGCGTAGATCTCCCCGGCGAGCAGTACTTC. It encodes CASSVDLPGEQYF.

This rearrangement joins TRBV9 to TRBJ2-1, with a possible D match to TRBD2 (5 bases). V was trimmed by 7 bases and J by 2 bases, leaving 13 bases between them. Germline V CDR1 and CDR2: SGDLS, YYNGEE. The CDR3 spans 14 residues. CDR3 DNA: TGTGCCAGCCGGCCAGAGGGCCCCTACAATGAGCAGTTCTTC. Its protein is CASRPEGPYNEQFF. Full variable domain (rest looked up from reference TRBV9 and TRBJ2-1): DSGVTQTPKHLITATGQRVTLRCSPRSGDLSVYWYQQSLDQGLQFLIQYYNGEERAKGNILERFSAQQFPDLHSELNLSSLELGDSALYFCASRPEGPYNEQFFGPGTRLTVL.

For the CDR3, the DNA is TGTGCCAGCAGCTGGGGGACTCGACGTAATGAGCAGTTCTTC. It translates to CASSWGTRRNEQFF. This chain joins TRBV7-2 and TRBJ2-1; TRBD2 might be the D (6 bases). V gave up 4 bases and J gave up 7 bases, with 14 bases separating them. The germline gives CDR1 SGHTA, CDR2 FQGNSA. The CDR3 is 14 residues long.

The chain couples TRBV5-6 to TRBJ2-7; the D gene is possibly TRBD1 (6 bases). CDR3 length: 16 amino acids. CDR1 and CDR2 from the germline V gene are SGHDT and YYEEEE. The germline V and J ends were trimmed by 0 bases and 4 bases, with 17 bases remaining between them. CDR3: CASSLEGFGTIYEQYF. The CDR3 DNA reads as TGTGCCAGCAGCTTGGAAGGATTCGGGACAATATACGAGCAGTACTTC.

This chain's CDR3 is CASSKASGTGGGSNQPQHF. The DNA for the CDR3 is TGTGCCAGCAGCAAAGCGTCCGGGACAGGGGGCGGTAGCAATCAGCCCCAGCATTTT. The V call is TRBV21-1, the J call TRBJ1-5; the listed D gene, TRBD1, was not tested against the DNA. TRBV21-1 corresponds to a pseudogene. The CDR3 totals 19 residues.

The V and J genes are TRBV27 and TRBJ2-5; D is tentatively TRBD1 or TRBD2 (5 bases each). In germline, CDR1 is MNHEY, CDR2 SMNVEV (reference sequence). The CDR3 covers 14 residues. V was cut by 6 bases and J by 1 base, with 12 bases left in between. CDR3 nucleotide sequence: TGTGCCAGCAGGCTGATTGGGGGCCAAGAGACCCAGTACTTC. Its translation is CASRLIGGQETQYF.

This chain links TRBV6-5 with TRBJ2-1, with a tentative D call TRBD1 (5 bases). V lost 4 bases to trimming and J lost 8 bases, with 9 bases between them. The CDR3 is 12 amino acids. Germline loops: CDR1 MNHEY, CDR2 SVGAGI. CDR3 residues: CASSLTGDEQFF. The CDR3 DNA reads TGTGCCAGCAGTTTAACAGGAGATGAGCAGTTCTTC.

J is TRBJ2-2 and V is TRBV10-3; D ambiguous. Trimming left V 4 bases short and J 5 bases short, with 11 bases between. In germline, CDR1 is ENHRY, CDR2 SYGVKD. CDR3 size: 14 residues. This chain's CDR3 is CAISGLDGTGELFF. For the CDR3, the DNA is TGTGCCATCAGTGGGCTAGACGGTACCGGGGAGCTGTTTTTT.

The V call is TRBV13, the J call TRBJ2-7; the D gene is possibly TRBD1 (5 bases). The CDR3 sequence is 14 residues long. V was trimmed by 5 bases and J by 2 bases, leaving 13 bases between them. The V gene's germline CDR1 is PRHDT and CDR2 FYEKMQ (reference sequence). The CDR3 protein is CASSTGGRTYEQYF. The DNA for the CDR3 is TGTGCCAGCAGCACAGGCGGCCGTACCTACGAGCAGTACTTC.

About this clone itself: A junction end diverges from the germline sequence, so it may reflect a read error. V usage is TRBV7-2 and J usage is TRBJ1-2, with D possibly matching TRBD1 (5 bases). This CDR3 is 13 amino acids long. CDR1 is SGHTA and CDR2 is FQGNSA in the germline V gene. The DNA for the CDR3 is TGTGCCAGCAGCTTGCCCCTACAGGAACCTCAGCTCTTC. Encoded protein: CASSLPLQEPQLF.

This rearrangement joins TRBV6-5 to TRBJ2-7, with TRBD1 identical over 9 bases. The J segment lost 3 bases and the V segment lost 7 bases, leaving 4 bases of the junction unmatched. The CDR3 totals 13 residues. The germline V gene encodes CDR1 MNHEY and CDR2 SVGAGI. The CDR3, as DNA: TGTGCCAGCAACCTGGGACAGGGCTACGAGCAGTACTTC. Translating it yields CASNLGQGYEQYF.

The sample holds one count of this clone. The chain recombines TRBV30 with TRBJ1-1, with D maybe TRBD1 (5 bases). CDR1 is GTSNPN, CDR2 SVGIG, per germline (reference sequence). The CDR3 has 13 amino acids. V gave up 3 bases and J gave up 1 base, with 9 bases separating them. CDR3 amino acids: CAWRGGENTEAFF. The CDR3 region has the DNA TGTGCCTGGAGGGGGGGGGAGAACACTGAAGCTTTCTTT. Drawing the rest from reference TRBV30 and TRBJ1-1, the complete variable domain is SQTIHQWPATLVQPVGSPLSLECTVEGTSNPNLYWYRQAAGRGLQLLFYSVGIGQISSEVPQNLSASRPQDRQFILSSKKLLLSDSGFYLCAWRGGENTEAFFGQGTRLTVV.

This clone was seen just once. The chain links TRBV9 to TRBJ2-1, with 10 bases lining up with TRBD2. The CDR3 consists of 16 residues. Germline CDR1 is SGDLS and CDR2 is YYNGEE. V lost 3 bases and J lost 14; bases outside the gene matches: 17. CDR3 amino acids: CASSAPHGLAGDREFF. The CDR3 region has the DNA TGTGCCAGCAGCGCCCCACATGGCCTAGCGGGAGATCGGGAGTTCTTC.

The chain links TRBV28 to TRBJ2-7; D uncertain. Germline lookup yields CDR1 MDHEN and CDR2 SYDVKM. This CDR3 is 12 amino acids long. Trimming left V 5 bases short and J 3 bases short, with 8 bases between. CDR3 loop: CASSPMNYEQYF. CDR3 sequence (DNA): TGTGCCAGCAGTCCTATGAACTACGAGCAGTACTTC.

The chain is built from TRBV7-6 and TRBJ2-3; weak D call: TRBD1 (6 bases). Germline V gene data show CDR1 as SGHVS and CDR2 as FNYEAQ. The CDR3 totals 15 residues. V shed 5 bases and J shed 0 bases, with 12 bases lying between them. The CDR3 loop reads CASSASGDSTDTQYF. The CDR3 nucleotides are TGTGCCAGCAGCGCCTCAGGGGATAGCACAGATACGCAGTATTTT. The full variable domain, with the rest looked up from reference TRBV7-6 and TRBJ2-3, is GAGVSQSPRYKVTKRGQDVALRCDPISGHVSLYWYRQALGQGPEFLTYFNYEAQQDKSGLPNDRFSAERPEGSISTLTIQRTEQRDSAMYRCASSASGDSTDTQYFGPGTRLTVL.

This clone is a singleton in its sample. This chain uses TRBV11-1 with TRBJ1-2; tentative D call: TRBD1 (6 bases). Germline V lookup: CDR1 SGHAT, CDR2 FQDESV (reference sequence). V shed 4 bases and J shed 4 bases, with 16 bases lying between them. The CDR3 is made up of 15 amino acids. CDR3 sequence reads: CASSSSTGTSYGYTF. The CDR3 DNA reads TGTGCCAGCAGCTCGTCGACAGGAACGTCCTATGGCTACACCTTC.

This chain connects TRBV4-1 to TRBJ1-3; 8 bases line up with TRBD1. V lost 1 base, J lost 0 bases, and 5 bases stayed unmatched. Germline CDR1 MGHRA, CDR2 YSYEKL. This CDR3 region has 17 residues. CDR3 sequence reads: CASSQVGQGFSGNTIYF. The CDR3 DNA is TGCGCCAGCAGCCAAGTAGGACAGGGCTTCTCTGGAAACACCATATATTTT.

This chain uses TRBV11-3 with TRBJ2-3; TRBD2 matches at 8 bases. This CDR3 spans 15 amino acids. The germline V gene has CDR1 SGHNT and CDR2 YENEEA. Trimming cost V 3 bases and J 3 bases; bases outside gene matches: 5. CDR3 nucleotide sequence: TGTGCCAGCAGCTTTCGAGCGGGAGCAACAGATACGCAGTATTTT. The encoded protein is CASSFRAGATDTQYF.

The gene calls are TRBV19 and TRBJ2-7; weak D call: TRBD2 (5 bases). Germline values: CDR1 LNHDA, CDR2 SQIVND (reference sequence). The germline V and J ends were trimmed by 6 bases and 2 bases, with 11 bases remaining between them. The CDR3 extends over 13 amino acids. In nucleotides, the CDR3 is TGTGCCAGTAGCTTAGGGAGCACCTACGAGCAGTACTTC. Its protein product is CASSLGSTYEQYF.